What follows are 6 T cell receptor beta chains derived from one specimen sequenced in a study of T cells in narcolepsy (dated by TCRdb to 2017 to 2018). To prepare the library, the immunoSEQ multiplex PCR assay was applied. TCRdb holds this immuneACCESS table with in-frame rearrangements only. Some clones are missing; in checked studies, unresolved V genes explain under half, and the rest has no known cause. The sample includes about 43,000 clones, with about 91% observed a single time. Around 1.2% of the sample is taken by the ten largest. The specimen was CD45RA- memory CD4+ T cells from PBMCs. The sample's cell subset or site label, decoded: memory T cells sorted ex vivo from peripheral blood. Source of these receptors: a human donor with narcolepsy.

This chain uses TRBV11-2 with TRBJ2-1; D might be TRBD2 (5 bases). CDR3 length: 12 amino acids. V was cut by 5 bases and J by 7 bases, with 9 bases left in between. The germline V gene has CDR1 SGHAT and CDR2 FQNNGV. CDR3 nucleotides: TGTGCCAGCAGCGGGAGAGGTAATGAGCAGTTCTTC. Amino acid sequence: CASSGRGNEQFF.

The V gene is TRBV7-2, the J gene TRBJ2-4; TRBD1 is a possible D gene (6 bases). Trimming left V 5 bases short and J 3 bases short, with 14 bases between. The CDR3 is made up of 15 amino acids. CDR1 SGHTA and CDR2 FQGNSA come from the germline V gene. CDR3 bases: TGTGCCAGCAGCACAGGGCTGGGGGTCAAAAACATTCAGTACTTC. This codes for CASSTGLGVKNIQYF.

V gene TRBV29-1 combines with J gene TRBJ2-7; no clear D gene. The V end lost 1 base, the J end lost 3 bases, and 4 bases lay between the germline ends. In germline, CDR1 is SQVTM, CDR2 ANQGSEA. CDR3 size: 11 residues. The CDR3: CSVEGGYEQYF. The CDR3 DNA reads as TGCAGCGTTGAAGGGGGCTACGAGCAGTACTTC.

This rearrangement joins TRBV28 to TRBJ1-3, with TRBD1 matching over 7 bases. The J segment lost 3 bases and the V segment lost 8 bases, leaving 10 bases of the junction unmatched. Germline CDR1 MDHEN, CDR2 SYDVKM. The CDR3 is 15 residues long. Here the CDR3 reads CASGSGTDLGNTIYF. Here the CDR3 DNA reads TGTGCCAGCGGATCCGGGACAGATCTTGGAAACACCATATATTTT.

The chain carries TRBV7-3 and TRBJ1-1, with a weak D call TRBD1 (6 bases). CDR3 length: 15 amino acids. Germline V lookup: CDR1 SGHTA, CDR2 FQGTGA. Trimming took off 5 bases at V and 1 base at J, with 14 bases between the two ends. The CDR3 reads CASSPLGAPNTEAFF. The CDR3 DNA is TGTGCCAGCAGCCCCCTGGGGGCCCCGAACACTGAAGCTTTCTTT.

This chain links TRBV11-1 with TRBJ2-1; a possible D gene is TRBD1 (6 bases). Trimming stripped 5 bases from V and 4 bases from J, with 9 bases between. Germline values: CDR1 SGHAT, CDR2 FQDESV (reference sequence). This CDR3 is 13 amino acids long. CDR3 in amino acids: CASSPDRYNEQFF. The CDR3 DNA sequence: TGTGCCAGCAGCCCGGACAGATACAATGAGCAGTTCTTC.